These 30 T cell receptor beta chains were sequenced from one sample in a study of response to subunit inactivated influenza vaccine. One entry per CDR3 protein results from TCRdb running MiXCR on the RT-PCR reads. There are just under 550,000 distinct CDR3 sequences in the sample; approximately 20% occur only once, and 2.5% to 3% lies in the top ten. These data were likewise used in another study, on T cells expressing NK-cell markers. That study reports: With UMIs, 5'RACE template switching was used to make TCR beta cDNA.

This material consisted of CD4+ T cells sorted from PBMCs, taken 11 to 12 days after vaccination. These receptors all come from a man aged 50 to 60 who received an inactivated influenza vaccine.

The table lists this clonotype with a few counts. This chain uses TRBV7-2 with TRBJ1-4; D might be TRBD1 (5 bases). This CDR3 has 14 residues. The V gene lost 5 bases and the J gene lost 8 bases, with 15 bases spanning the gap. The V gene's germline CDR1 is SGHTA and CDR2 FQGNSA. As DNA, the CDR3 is TGTGCCAGCAGCCGGACACCGGCCAGCGAAAAACTGTTTTTT. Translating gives CASSRTPASEKLFF.

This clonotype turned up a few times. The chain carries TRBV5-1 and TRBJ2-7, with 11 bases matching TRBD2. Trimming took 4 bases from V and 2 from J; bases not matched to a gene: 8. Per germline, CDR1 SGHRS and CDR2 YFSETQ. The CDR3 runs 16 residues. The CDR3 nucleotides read TGCGCCAGCAGCCCAGATAGCGGGGGGGCCGCCTACGAGCAGTACTTC. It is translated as CASSPDSGGAAYEQYF.

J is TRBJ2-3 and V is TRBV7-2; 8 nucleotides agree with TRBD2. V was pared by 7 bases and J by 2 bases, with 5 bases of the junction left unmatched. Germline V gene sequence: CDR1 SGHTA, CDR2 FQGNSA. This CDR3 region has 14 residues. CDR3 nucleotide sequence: TGTGCCAGCAAAAAGACTAGCGACACAGATACGCAGTATTTT. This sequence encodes CASKKTSDTDTQYF.

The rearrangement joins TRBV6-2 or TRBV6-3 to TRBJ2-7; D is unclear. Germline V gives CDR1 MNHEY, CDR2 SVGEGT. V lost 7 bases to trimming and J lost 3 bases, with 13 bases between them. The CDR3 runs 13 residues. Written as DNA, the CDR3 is TGTGCCAGCAAGAATCGGAAAGGCTACGAGCAGTACTTC. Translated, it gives CASKNRKGYEQYF.

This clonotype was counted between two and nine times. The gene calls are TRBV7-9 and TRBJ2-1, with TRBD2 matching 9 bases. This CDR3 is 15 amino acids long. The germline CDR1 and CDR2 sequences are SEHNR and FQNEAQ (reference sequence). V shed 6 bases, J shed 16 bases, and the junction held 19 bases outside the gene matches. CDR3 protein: CASSAGTSSLLKGFF. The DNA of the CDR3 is TGTGCCAGCAGTGCCGGGACTAGCTCCCTACTTAAAGGATTCTTC.

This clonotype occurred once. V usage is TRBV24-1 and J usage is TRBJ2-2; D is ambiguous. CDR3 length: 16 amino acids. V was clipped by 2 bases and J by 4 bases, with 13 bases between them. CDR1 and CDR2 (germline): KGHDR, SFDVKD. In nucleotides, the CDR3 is TGTGCCACCAGTGATTCGGACCTTTTTGGCACCGGGGAGCTGTTTTTT. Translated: CATSDSDLFGTGELFF.

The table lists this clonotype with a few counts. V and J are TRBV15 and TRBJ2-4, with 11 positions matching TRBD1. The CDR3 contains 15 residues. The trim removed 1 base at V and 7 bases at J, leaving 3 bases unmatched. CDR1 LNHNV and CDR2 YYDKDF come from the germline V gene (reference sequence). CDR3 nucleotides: TGTGCCACCAGCAGAGGTTGGGACAGGGGGAACATTCAGTACTTC. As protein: CATSRGWDRGNIQYF.

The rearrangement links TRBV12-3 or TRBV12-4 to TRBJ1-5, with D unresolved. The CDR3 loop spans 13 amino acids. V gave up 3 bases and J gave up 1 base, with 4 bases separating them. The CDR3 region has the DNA TGTGCCAGCAGTTTTACCAGCAATCAGCCCCAGCATTTT. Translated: CASSFTSNQPQHF.

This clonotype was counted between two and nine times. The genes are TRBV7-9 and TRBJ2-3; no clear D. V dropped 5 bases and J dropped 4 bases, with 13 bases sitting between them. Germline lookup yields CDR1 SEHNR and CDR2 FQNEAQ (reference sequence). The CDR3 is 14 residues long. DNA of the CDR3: TGTGCCAGCAGCCCTCCGGGTAATTCAGATACGCAGTATTTT. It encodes CASSPPGNSDTQYF.

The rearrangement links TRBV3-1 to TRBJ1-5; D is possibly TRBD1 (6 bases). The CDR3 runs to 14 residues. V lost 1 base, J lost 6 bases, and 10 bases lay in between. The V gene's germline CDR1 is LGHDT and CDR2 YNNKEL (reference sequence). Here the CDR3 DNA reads TGTGCCAGCAGCCAAGGAGGGGGGAGTCAGCCCCAGCATTTT. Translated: CASSQGGGSQPQHF.

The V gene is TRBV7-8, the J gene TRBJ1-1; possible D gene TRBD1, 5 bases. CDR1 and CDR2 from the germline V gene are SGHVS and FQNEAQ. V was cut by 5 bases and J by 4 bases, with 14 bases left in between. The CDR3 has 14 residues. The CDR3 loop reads CASSLGDPGTEAFF. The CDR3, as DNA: TGTGCCAGCAGCCTAGGGGACCCTGGCACTGAAGCTTTCTTT.

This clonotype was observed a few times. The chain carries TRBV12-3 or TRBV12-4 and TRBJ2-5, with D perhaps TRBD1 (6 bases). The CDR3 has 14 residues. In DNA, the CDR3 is TGTCCCGAGCTTGTTAAGGGGCAGGGGGAGACCCAGTACTTC. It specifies CPELVKGQGETQYF.

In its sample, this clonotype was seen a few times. CDR3 amino acids: CATSVPGADIQYF. In nucleotides, the CDR3 is TGTGCCACCAGTGTCCCTGGGGCCGACATTCAGTACTTC. This rearrangement joins TRBV24-1 to TRBJ2-4; tentatively, D is TRBD1 (5 bases). Germline lookup yields CDR1 KGHDR and CDR2 SFDVKD. The CDR3 has 13 residues. V dropped 5 bases and J dropped 8 bases, with 12 bases sitting between them.

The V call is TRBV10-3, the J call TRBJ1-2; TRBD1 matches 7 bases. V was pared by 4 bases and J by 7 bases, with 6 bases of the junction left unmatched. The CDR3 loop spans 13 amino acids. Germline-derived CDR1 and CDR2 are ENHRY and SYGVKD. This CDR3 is CAISVDRAVGYTF. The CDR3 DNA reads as TGTGCCATCAGTGTCGACAGGGCGGTTGGCTACACCTTC.

The CDR3 nucleotides are TGCGCCAGCAGCTTGGAACCGGTGGGGACCAGTGAGCAGTTCTTC. This encodes CASSLEPVGTSEQFF. The rearrangement uses TRBV5-1 and TRBJ2-1; D is tentatively TRBD1 or TRBD2 (5 bases each). The V end lost 0 bases, the J end lost 9 bases, and 16 bases lay between the germline ends. This CDR3 region has 15 residues. The germline CDR1 and CDR2 sequences are SGHRS and YFSETQ.

The chain's CDR3 is CASSLAGGLPDTQYF. The DNA for the CDR3 is TGTGCCAGCAGCCTAGCGGGGGGCCTGCCAGATACGCAGTATTTT. The genes are TRBV5-5 and TRBJ2-3; TRBD2 matches 11 bases. Germline CDR1 and CDR2: SGHKS and YYEKEE (reference sequence). This CDR3 spans 15 amino acids. V lost 4 bases and J lost 4; bases outside the gene matches: 5.

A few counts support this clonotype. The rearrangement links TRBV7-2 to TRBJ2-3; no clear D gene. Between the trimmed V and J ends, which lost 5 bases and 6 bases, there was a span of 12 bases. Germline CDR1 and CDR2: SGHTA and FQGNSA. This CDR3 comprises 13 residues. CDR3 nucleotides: TGTGCCAGCAGCAACAACCGCGGTGATACGCAGTATTTT. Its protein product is CASSNNRGDTQYF.

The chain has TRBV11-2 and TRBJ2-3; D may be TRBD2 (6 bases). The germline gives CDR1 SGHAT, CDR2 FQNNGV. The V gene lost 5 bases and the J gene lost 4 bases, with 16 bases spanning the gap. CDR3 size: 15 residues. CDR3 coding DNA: TGTGCCAGCAGCCAGGGAGGTGCACGCCCAGATACGCAGTATTTT. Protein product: CASSQGGARPDTQYF.

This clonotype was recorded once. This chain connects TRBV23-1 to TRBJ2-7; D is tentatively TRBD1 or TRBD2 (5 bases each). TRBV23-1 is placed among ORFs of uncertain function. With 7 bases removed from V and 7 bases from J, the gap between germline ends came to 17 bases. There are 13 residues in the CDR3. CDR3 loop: CASTNGGRGEQYF. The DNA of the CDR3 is TGCGCCAGCACCAATGGGGGACGTGGAGAGCAGTACTTC.

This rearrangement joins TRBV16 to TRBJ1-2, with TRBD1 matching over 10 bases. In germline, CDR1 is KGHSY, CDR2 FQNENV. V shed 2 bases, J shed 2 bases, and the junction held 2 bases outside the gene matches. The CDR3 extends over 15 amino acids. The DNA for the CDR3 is TGTGCCAGCAGCCAACCGGGACAGGGGAACTATGGCTACACCTTC. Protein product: CASSQPGQGNYGYTF.

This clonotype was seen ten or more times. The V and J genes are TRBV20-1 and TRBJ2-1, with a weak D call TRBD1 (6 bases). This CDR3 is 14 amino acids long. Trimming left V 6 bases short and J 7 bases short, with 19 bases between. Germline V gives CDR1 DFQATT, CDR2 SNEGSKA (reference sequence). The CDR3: CSATGTLRNNEQFF. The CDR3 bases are TGCAGTGCAACCGGGACACTGAGGAATAATGAGCAGTTCTTC.

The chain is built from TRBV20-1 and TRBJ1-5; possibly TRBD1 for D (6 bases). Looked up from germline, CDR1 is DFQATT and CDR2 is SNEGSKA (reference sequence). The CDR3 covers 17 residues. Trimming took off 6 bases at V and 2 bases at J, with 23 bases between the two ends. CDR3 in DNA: TGCAGTGCCCCCGGAGGGGGGGCCGCCTTGGGCAATCAGCCCCAGCATTTT. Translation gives CSAPGGGAALGNQPQHF.

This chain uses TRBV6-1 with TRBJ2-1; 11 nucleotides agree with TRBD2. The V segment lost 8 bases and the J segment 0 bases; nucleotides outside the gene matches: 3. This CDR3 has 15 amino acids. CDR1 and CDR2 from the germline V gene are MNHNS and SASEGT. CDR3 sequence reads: CASRLAGSSYNEQFF. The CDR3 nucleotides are TGTGCCAGCCGACTAGCGGGGAGCTCCTACAATGAGCAGTTCTTC.

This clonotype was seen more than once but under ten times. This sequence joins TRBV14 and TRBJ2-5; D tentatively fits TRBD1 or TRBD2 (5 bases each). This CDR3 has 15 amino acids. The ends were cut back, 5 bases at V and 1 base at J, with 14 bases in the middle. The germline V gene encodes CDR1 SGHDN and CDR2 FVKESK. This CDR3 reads CASSKNWGIQETQYF. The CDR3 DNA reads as TGTGCCAGCAGCAAAAACTGGGGGATCCAAGAGACCCAGTACTTC. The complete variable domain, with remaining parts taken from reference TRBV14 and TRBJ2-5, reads EAGVTQFPSHSVIEKGQTVTLRCDPISGHDNLYWYRRVMGKEIKFLLHFVKESKQDESGMPNNRFLAERTGGTYSTLKVQPAELEDSGVYFCASSKNWGIQETQYFGPGTRLLVL.

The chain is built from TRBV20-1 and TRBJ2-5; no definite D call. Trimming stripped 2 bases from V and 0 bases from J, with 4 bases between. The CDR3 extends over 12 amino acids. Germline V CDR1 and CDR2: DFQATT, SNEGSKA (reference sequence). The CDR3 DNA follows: TGCAGTGCTAGACTTCACCAAGAGACCCAGTACTTC. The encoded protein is CSARLHQETQYF.

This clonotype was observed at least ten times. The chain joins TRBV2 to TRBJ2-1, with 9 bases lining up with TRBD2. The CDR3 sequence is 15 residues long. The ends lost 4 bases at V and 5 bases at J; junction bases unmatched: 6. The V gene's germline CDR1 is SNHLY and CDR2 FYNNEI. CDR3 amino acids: CASSGVAGVNNEQFF. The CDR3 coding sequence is TGTGCCAGCAGTGGGGTAGCGGGAGTGAACAATGAGCAGTTCTTC.

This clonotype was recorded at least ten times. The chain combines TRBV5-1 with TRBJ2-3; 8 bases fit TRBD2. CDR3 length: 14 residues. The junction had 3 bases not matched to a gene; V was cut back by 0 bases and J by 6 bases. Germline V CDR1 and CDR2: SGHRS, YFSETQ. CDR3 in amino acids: CASSLVAGMDTQYF. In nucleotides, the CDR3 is TGCGCCAGCAGCTTGGTAGCGGGAATGGATACGCAGTATTTT. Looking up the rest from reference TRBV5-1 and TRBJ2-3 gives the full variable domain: KAGVTQTPRYLIKTRGQQVTLSCSPISGHRSVSWYQQTPGQGLQFLFEYFSETQRNKGNFPGRFSGRQFSNSRSEMNVSTLELGDSALYLCASSLVAGMDTQYFGPGTRLTVL.

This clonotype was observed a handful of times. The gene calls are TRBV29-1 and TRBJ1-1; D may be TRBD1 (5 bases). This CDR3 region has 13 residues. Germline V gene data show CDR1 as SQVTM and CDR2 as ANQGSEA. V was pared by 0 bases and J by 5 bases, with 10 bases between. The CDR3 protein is CSVEESAGTEAFF. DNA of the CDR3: TGCAGCGTTGAAGAATCGGCAGGGACTGAAGCTTTCTTT.

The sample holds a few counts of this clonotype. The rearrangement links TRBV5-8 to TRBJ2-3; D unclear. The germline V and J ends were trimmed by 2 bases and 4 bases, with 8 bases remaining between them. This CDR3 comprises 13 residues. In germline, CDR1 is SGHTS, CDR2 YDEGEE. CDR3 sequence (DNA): TGTGCCAGCAGCTTCGTGAATCCAGATACGCAGTATTTT. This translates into CASSFVNPDTQYF. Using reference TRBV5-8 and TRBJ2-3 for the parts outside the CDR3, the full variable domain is EAGVTQSPTHLIKTRGQQATLRCSPISGHTSVYWYQQALGLGLQFLLWYDEGEERNRGNFPPRFSGRQFPNYSSELNVNALELEDSALYLCASSFVNPDTQYFGPGTRLTVL.

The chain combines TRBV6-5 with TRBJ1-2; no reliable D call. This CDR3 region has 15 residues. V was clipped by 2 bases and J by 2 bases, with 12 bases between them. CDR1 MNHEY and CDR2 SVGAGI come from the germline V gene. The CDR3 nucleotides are TGTGCCAGCAGTTACCTAGCTTACGGAAACTATGGCTACACCTTC. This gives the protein CASSYLAYGNYGYTF.